This T cell receptor beta chain was recovered during a study of technical replicates of blood from a few donors. The assay was immunoSEQ multiplex PCR, and TCRdb's table has in-frame clones only and misses some. Counted here are around 79,000 clones, about 93% occurring once; the ten biggest clones make up 0.3% to 0.45%. CDR3 length: 13 amino acids. The junction had 3 bases not matched to a gene; V was cut back by 1 base and J by 6 bases. Germline V gene sequence: CDR1 SGHRS, CDR2 YFSETQ. The chain uses TRBV5-1 and TRBJ1-2, with 7 bases lining up with TRBD1. Input material: T cells isolated from PBMCs. This clonotype was sampled from a human donor in good health. The CDR3 region is CASSLLTGDGYTF. The CDR3 coding sequence is TGCGCCAGCAGCTTGCTTACAGGGGATGGCTACACCTTC.